Given below is one T cell receptor beta chain in context. The V and J ends lost 6 bases and 6 bases respectively, with 14 bases between them. The CDR3 extends over 13 amino acids. The data are from a study of blood T cell repertoires in COVID-19. Cohorts were determined from participant-reported clinical history. Sequencing was performed with immunoSEQ multiplex PCR; in TCRdb, only in-frame clones are kept and a portion is missing. The sample includes some 330,000 clones, over 70% of them seen just once. The chain recombines TRBV12-3 or TRBV12-4 with TRBJ1-2; tentative D call: TRBD1 (5 bases). Source material: PBMCs or T cells enriched from blood (not recorded which). The clonotype comes from a man aged 30-40 years who had recovered from COVID-19. CDR3 nucleotides: TGTGCCAGCAGCATCCAGGGCCTTCATGGCTACACCTTC. It codes for CASSIQGLHGYTF.